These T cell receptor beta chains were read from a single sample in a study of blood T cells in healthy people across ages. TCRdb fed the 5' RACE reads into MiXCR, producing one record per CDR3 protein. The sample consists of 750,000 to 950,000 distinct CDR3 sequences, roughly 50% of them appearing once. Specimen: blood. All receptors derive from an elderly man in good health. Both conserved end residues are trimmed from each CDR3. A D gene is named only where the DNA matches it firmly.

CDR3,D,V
SARFLAGAYNEQF,TRBD2,TRBV20-1
ASSPYPTDTQY,NA,TRBV14
ASSPRLGTGYYEQY,TRBD1,TRBV18
SVVVDGQF,NA,TRBV29-1
ASSLAGAGKRVNEQF,NA,TRBV7-9
ASSDGTGATGELF,TRBD1,TRBV6-4
ASSQSYGTSGRAGYNEQF,TRBD2,TRBV3-1
ASSLGTIYEQY,NA,TRBV5-6
ASSPRGGGRHRYAY,NA,TRBV9
ATSDPSSGGAYNEQY,TRBD2,TRBV24-1
SARVPGTGAETQY,TRBD1,TRBV20-1
ASSLGPSGGTDTQY,TRBD2,TRBV7-2
ASKSREETQY,NA,TRBV7-9
AISDRGDTQY,NA,TRBV10-3
ASSRASGSLNEQF,TRBD2,TRBV12-3/TRBV12-4
SASPGGWRGQPQH,NA,TRBV20-1
ASSLETGGPVGDGYT,TRBD1,TRBV7-9
ASSRGRDNYGYT,NA,TRBV2
SARDLLAGATRKQY,TRBD2,TRBV20-1
SATLPAGGRNEQF,TRBD1,TRBV20-1
ASSLEGTGGYEQY,TRBD1,TRBV11-2
SARPFSGRVDIRY,TRBD2,TRBV20-1